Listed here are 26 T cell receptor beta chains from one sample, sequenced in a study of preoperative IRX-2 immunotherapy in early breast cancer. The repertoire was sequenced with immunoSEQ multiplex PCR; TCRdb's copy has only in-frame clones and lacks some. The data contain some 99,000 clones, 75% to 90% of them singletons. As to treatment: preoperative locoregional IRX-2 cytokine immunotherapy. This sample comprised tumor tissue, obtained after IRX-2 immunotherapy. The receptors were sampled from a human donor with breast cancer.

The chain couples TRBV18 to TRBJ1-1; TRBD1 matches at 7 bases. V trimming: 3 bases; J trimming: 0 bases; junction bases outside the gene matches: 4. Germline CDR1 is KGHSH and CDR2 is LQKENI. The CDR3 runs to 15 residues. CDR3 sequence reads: CASSPGTDMNTEAFF. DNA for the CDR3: TGTGCCAGCTCACCCGGGACAGACATGAACACTGAAGCTTTCTTT. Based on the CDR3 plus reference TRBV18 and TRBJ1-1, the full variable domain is NAGVMQNPRHLVRRRGQEARLRCSPMKGHSHVYWYRQLPEEGLKFMVYLQKENIIDESGMPKERFSAEFPKEGPSILRIQQVVRGDSAAYFCASSPGTDMNTEAFFGQGTRLTVV.

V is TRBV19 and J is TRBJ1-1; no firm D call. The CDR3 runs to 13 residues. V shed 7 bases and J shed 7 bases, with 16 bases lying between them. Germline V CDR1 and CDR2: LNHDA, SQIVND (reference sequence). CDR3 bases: TGTGCCAGTAACCGTGGCTTGGGAGGTGAAGCTTTCTTT. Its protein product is CASNRGLGGEAFF.

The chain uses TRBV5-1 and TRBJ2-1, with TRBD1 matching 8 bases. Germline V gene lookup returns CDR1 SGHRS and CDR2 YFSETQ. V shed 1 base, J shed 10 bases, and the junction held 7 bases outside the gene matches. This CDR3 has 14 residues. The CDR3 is CASSLSQGAREQFF. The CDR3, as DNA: TGCGCCAGCAGCTTGTCCCAGGGGGCCAGGGAGCAGTTCTTC.

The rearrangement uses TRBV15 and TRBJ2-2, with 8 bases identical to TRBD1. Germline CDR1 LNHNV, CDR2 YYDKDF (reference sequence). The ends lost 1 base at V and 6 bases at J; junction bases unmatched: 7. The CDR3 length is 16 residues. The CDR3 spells CATSRGGQGSPGELFF. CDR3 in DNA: TGTGCCACCAGCAGAGGCGGACAGGGTAGCCCCGGGGAGCTGTTTTTT.

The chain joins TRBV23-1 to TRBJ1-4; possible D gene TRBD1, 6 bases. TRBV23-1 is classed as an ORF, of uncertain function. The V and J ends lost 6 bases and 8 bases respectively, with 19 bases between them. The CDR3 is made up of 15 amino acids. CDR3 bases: TGCGCCAGCAGCTTCTCAGGGGAATCCGACGAAAAACTGTTTTTT. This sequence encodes CASSFSGESDEKLFF.

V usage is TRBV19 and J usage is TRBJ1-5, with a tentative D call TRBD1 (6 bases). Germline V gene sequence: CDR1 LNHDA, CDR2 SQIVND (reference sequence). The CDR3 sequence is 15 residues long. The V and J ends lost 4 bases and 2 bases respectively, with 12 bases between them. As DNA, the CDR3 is TGTGCCAGTAGTACCTCAGGGGTCGGCAATCAGCCCCAGCATTTT. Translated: CASSTSGVGNQPQHF.

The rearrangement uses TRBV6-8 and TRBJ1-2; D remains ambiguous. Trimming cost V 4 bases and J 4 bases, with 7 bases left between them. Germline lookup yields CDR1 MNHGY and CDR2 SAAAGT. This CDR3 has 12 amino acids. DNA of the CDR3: TGTGCCAGCAGTTTCAAGATCTATGGCTACACCTTC. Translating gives CASSFKIYGYTF.

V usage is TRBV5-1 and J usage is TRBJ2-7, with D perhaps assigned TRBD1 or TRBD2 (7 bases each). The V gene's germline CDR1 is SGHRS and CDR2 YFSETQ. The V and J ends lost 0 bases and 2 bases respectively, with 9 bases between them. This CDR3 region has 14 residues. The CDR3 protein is CASSLAGGAYEQYF. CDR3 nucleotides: TGCGCCAGCAGCTTGGCAGGGGGGGCCTACGAGCAGTACTTC.

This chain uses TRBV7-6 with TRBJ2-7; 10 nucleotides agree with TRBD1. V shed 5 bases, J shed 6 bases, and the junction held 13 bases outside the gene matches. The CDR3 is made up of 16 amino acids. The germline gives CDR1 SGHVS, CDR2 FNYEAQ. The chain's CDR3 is CASSPLLYGTGAEQYF. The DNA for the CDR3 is TGTGCCAGCAGCCCCCTCCTCTACGGGACAGGGGCCGAGCAGTACTTC.

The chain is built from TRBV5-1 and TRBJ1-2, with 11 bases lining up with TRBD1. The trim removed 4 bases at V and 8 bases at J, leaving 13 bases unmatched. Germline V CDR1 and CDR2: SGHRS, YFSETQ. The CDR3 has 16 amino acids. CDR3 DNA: TGCGCCAGCAGCCCAGGGACAGGGGGTATTGTGGTCGGCTACACCTTC. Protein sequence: CASSPGTGGIVVGYTF.

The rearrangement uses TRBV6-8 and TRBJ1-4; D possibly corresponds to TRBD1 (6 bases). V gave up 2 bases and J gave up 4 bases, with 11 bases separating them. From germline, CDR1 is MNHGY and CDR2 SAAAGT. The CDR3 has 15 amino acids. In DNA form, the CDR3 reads TGTGCCAGCAGTTACCGCGGGGGCCTTAATGAAAAACTGTTTTTT. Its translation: CASSYRGGLNEKLFF.

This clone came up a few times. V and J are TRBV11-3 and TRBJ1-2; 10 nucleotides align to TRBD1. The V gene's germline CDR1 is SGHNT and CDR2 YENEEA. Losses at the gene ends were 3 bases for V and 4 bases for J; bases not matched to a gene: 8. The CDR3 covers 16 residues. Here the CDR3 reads CASSLEGQGGGYGYTF. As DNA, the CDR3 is TGTGCCAGCAGCTTGGAAGGACAGGGGGGAGGCTATGGCTACACCTTC.

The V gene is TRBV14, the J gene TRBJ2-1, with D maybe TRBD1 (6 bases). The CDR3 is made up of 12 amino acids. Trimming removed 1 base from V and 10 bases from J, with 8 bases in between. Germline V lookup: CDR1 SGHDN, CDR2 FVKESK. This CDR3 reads CASSQGRGEQFF. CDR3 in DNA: TGTGCCAGCAGCCAAGGTAGGGGGGAGCAGTTCTTC.

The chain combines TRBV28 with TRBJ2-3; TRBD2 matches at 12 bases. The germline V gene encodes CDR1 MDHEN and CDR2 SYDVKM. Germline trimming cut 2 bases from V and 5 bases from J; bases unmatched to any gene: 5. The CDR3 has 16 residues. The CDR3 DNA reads TGTGCCAGCAGTTTACTAGCGGGAGGGGAAGGAGATACGCAGTATTTT. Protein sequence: CASSLLAGGEGDTQYF. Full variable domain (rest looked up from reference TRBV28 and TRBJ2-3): DVKVTQSSRYLVKRTGEKVFLECVQDMDHENMFWYRQDPGLGLRLIYFSYDVKMKEKGDIPEGYSVSREKKERFSLILESASTNQTSMYLCASSLLAGGEGDTQYFGPGTRLTVL.

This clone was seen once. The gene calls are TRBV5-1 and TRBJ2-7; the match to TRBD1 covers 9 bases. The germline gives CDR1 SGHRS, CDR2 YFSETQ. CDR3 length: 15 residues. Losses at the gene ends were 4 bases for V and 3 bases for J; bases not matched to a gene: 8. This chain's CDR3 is CASSINPGQGYEQYF. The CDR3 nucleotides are TGCGCCAGCAGCATAAACCCGGGACAGGGCTACGAGCAGTACTTC.

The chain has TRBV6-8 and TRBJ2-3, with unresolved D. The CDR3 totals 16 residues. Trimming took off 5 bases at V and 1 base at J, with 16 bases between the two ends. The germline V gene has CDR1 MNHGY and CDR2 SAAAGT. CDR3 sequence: CASSPPPWQGTDTQYF. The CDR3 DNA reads TGTGCCAGCAGTCCCCCACCGTGGCAGGGCACAGATACGCAGTATTTT.

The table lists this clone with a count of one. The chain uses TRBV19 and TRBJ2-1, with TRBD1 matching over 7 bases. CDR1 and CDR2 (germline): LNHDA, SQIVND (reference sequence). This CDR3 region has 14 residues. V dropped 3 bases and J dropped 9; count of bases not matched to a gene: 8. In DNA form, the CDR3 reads TGTGCCAGTAGTATTTTCACAGGGGTTGGTGAGCAGTTCTTC. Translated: CASSIFTGVGEQFF. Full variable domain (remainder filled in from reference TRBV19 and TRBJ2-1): DGGITQSPKYLFRKEGQNVTLSCEQNLNHDAMYWYRQDPGQGLRLIYYSQIVNDFQKGDIAEGYSVSREKKESFPLTVTSAQKNPTAFYLCASSIFTGVGEQFFGPGTRLTVL.

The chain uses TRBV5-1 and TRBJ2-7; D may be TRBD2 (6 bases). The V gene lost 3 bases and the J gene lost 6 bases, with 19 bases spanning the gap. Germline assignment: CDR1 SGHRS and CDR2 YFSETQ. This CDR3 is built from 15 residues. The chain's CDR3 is CASSSGLLERFEQYF. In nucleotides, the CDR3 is TGCGCCAGCAGCTCGGGACTTCTAGAACGGTTCGAGCAGTACTTC.

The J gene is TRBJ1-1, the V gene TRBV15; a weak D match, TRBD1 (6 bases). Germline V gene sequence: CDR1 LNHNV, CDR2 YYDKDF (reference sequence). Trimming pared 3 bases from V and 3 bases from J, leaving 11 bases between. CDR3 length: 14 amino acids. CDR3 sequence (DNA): TGTGCCACCAGCAGGGGCAAGGGGGACACTGAAGCTTTCTTT. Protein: CATSRGKGDTEAFF.

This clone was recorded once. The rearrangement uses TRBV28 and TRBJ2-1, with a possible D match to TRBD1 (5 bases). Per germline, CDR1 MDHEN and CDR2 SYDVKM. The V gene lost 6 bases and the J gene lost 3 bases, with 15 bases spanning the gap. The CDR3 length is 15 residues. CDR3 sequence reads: CASSKGASNYNEQFF. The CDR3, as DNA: TGTGCCAGCAGCAAAGGGGCCTCCAACTACAATGAGCAGTTCTTC.

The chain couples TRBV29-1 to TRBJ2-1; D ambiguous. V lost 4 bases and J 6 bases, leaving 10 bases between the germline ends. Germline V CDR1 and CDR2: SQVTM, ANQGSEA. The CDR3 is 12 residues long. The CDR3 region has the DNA TGCAGCGTTGCGGTCTACTCCAATGAGCAGTTCTTC. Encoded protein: CSVAVYSNEQFF.

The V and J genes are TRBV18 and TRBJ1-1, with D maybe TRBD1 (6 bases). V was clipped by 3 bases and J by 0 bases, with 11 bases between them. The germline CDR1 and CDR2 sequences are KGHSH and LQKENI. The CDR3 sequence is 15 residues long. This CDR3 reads CASSPRTALNTEAFF. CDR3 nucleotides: TGTGCCAGCTCACCCCGGACAGCCCTGAACACTGAAGCTTTCTTT.

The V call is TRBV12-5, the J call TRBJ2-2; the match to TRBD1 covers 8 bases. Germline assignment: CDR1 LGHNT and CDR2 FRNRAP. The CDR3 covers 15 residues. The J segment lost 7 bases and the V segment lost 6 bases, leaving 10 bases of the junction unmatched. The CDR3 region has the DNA TGTGCTAGTGGCCTAGGACAGGGCGTTAGCGGGGAGCTGTTTTTT. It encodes CASGLGQGVSGELFF. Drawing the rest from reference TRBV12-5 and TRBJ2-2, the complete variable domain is DARVTQTPRHKVTEMGQEVTMRCQPILGHNTVFWYRQTMMQGLELLAYFRNRAPLDDSGMPKDRFSAEMPDATLATLKIQPSEPRDSAVYFCASGLGQGVSGELFFGEGSRLTVL.

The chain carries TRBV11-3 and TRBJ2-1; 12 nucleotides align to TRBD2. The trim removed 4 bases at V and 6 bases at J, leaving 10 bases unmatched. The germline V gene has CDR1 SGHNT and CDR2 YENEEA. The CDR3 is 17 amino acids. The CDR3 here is CASSSRAPSGGANEQFF. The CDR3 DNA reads TGTGCCAGCAGCTCCCGAGCCCCTAGCGGGGGGGCCAATGAGCAGTTCTTC.

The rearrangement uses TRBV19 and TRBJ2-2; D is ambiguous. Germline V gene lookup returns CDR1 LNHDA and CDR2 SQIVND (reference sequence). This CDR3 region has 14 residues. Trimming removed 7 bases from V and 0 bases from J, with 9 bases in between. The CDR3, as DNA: TGTGCCAGTAAGGAGAACCCGAACACCGGGGAGCTGTTTTTT. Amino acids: CASKENPNTGELFF.

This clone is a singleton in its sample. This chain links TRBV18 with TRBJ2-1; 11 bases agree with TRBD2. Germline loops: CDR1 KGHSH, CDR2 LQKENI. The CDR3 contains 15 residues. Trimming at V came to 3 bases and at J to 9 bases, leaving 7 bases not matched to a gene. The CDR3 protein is CASSPRLAGFGEQFF. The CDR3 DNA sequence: TGTGCCAGCTCACCTCGACTAGCGGGGTTTGGTGAGCAGTTCTTC.